The clone carrying this T cell receptor beta chain occurred a few times. Its antigen remains unidentified. Synthesis of TCR cDNA relied on 5'RACE template switching, which attached a universal primer site and UMIs. MiXCR was run by TCRdb on the 5' RACE reads, yielding one entry per CDR3 protein. The sample consists of approximately 150,000 distinct CDR3 sequences, 6.2% of them appearing once. Germline lookup yields CDR1 KGHSH and CDR2 LQKENI. The CDR3 has 15 amino acids. With 4 bases removed from V and 5 bases from J, the gap between germline ends came to 14 bases. This specimen belongs to a study of T cells after yellow fever vaccination. Study at large: Where fractions had low cell numbers, libraries were prepared from them with the SMART-Seq v4 Ultra Low Input RNA kit. Study-wide points: Weaker in magnitude, the secondary response showed a faster peak on day 5 versus 15.

This specimen consisted of CD4+ T cells sorted from PBMCs, obtained on the day of the first yellow fever vaccination. The TCR comes from a man aged 18 to 30 who received the YFV17D yellow fever vaccine. V and J are TRBV18 and TRBJ2-2; no reliable D call. The CDR3 nucleotides are TGTGCCAGCTCACTTACTTCGGACGGAACCGGGGAGCTGTTTTTT. Translated, it gives CASSLTSDGTGELFF.